This TCR beta chain was retrieved from a study of cytomegalovirus exposure and HLA in healthy donors (dated by TCRdb to between 2016 and 2019). At the level of the whole study: According to a later analysis, one platform produced both the 120 validation repertoires and the 666 repertoires of the first cohort. The study aimed to test whether signatures of past pathogen exposure could be identified by cataloging public T cell receptors. High-throughput TCR immunosequencing, statistical association of individual TCRs with disease status, and machine learning were combined to predict cytomegalovirus infection status. Along with the approximately 600-subject first cohort, a separate validation cohort of over a hundred different subjects was used.

Libraries were built with the immunoSEQ multiplex PCR assay. As for how the authors treated the data: A statistical classification framework was developed to diagnose cytomegalovirus status using the catalog of TCR beta chain sequences. As stored in TCRdb, this immuneACCESS dataset retains in-frame rearrangements with V and J assigned. A fraction of the clones does not appear; measured against another copy, unresolved V genes explain less than half of the discrepancy, and the remainder lacks a known reason. The DNA gave D and trimming, while V, J and clone size come from that table. Within this sample are under 140,000 clones, with approximately 90% of them counted one time only. The ten top clones hold about 1.5% of the sample. What the study reported, not specific to this receptor: Cytomegalovirus status was reported to be diagnosed by the classifier with high specificity and sensitivity in both the original and validation cohorts. The authors suggested that the approach could potentially be generalized to other disease states and immunological phenotypes. Most TCR sequences were seen in very few donors, while some public TCRs were found in many individuals. The study listed 164 TCR beta chains as associated with cytomegalovirus. Of the cluster scores, approximately 95% were above 0 in a later analysis, which found that TCRs clustered in the first cohort also tended to co-occur in the 120 or so validation repertoires. Three of the identified cytomegalovirus-associated TCR beta chains were confirmed in vitro to be specific for cytomegalovirus antigens. A later analysis lacked HLA typing for the validation cohort, so it scored co-occurrence in that cohort across all 110 or so repertoires.

The donors belonged to the validation cohort of about 120 subjects, which was separate from the roughly 670-subject first cohort. Turning to this clone: The antigen this receptor binds is unknown. One base away there is no much larger clone; base qualities are not given.

The germline ends are 18 bases apart after V is trimmed by 5 bases and J by 5 bases. The CDR3 sequence holds 15 residues, the cysteine and phenylalanine included. The sequence is cut down to CDR3 DNA, 45 bases in frame from base 1. The CDR1 and CDR2 encoded by the germline V gene are SGHTA and FQGNSA. The specimen sequenced was PBMCs. The chain uses TRBV7-2 and TRBJ2-5; possibly the D gene is TRBD2, per 5 matching bases. The receptor comes from a woman in her 30s in good health and CMV-seropositive. The CDR3 loop reads CASSQLDLPKETQYF. The DNA sequence reads TGTGCCAGCAGCCAACTAGATCTGCCAAAGGAGACCCAGTACTTC.